Listed below are T cell receptor beta chains from one sample, sequenced in a study of regulatory T cells in long-lasting Graves disease. TCRdb reprocessed the multiplex PCR reads via MiXCR and lists one record per CDR3 protein. Of approximately 470,000 distinct CDR3 sequences in the sample, around 21% were seen once. Material: peripheral blood mononuclear cells (PBMCs), obtained when the disease was refractory, from a patient treated with antithyroid drugs. The origin of the receptors is a female donor with Graves disease. Both conserved end residues are part of each CDR3. A D gene is named only where the DNA matches it firmly. Size is omitted from some rows. Given values are once, few, many or a class for expanded clones.

>few|TRBJ2-7|TRBV18|TRBD2
CASSPQRLAGNYEQYF
TGTGCCAGCTCACCACAGCGACTAGCGGGAAACTACGAGCAGTACTTC
>many|TRBJ2-4|TRBV12-3/TRBV12-4|TRBD2
CASSLLASGFKNIQYF
TGTGCCAGCAGTTTATTGGCTAGCGGCTTCAAAAACATTCAGTACTTC
>many|TRBJ2-7|TRBV11-2|NA
CASSLDVRRGEQYF
TGTGCCAGCAGCTTAGATGTCAGACGAGGCGAGCAGTACTTC
>few|TRBJ2-3|TRBV27|NA
CASSLLLAHSSTDTQYF
TGTGCCAGCAGTTTATTATTAGCGCACTCTAGCACAGATACGCAGTATTTT
>few|TRBJ2-2|TRBV6-2/TRBV6-3|NA
CASRKRLAGELFF
TGTGCCAGCAGAAAGAGACTAGCCGGGGAGCTGTTTTTT
>NA|TRBJ2-2|TRBV9|NA
CASSATVRDTGELFF
TGTGCCAGCAGCGCAACGGTACGGGACACCGGGGAGCTGTTTTTT
>NA|TRBJ2-5|TRBV20-1|NA
CSARHPGQSQKETQYF
TGCAGTGCTAGACACCCGGGGCAGAGCCAAAAAGAGACCCAGTACTTC
>NA|TRBJ2-6|TRBV4-1|NA
CASSQDSGTGANVLTF
TGCGCCAGCAGCCAAGATTCGGGAACTGGGGCCAACGTCCTGACTTTC
>NA|TRBJ2-7|TRBV20-1|NA
CSTSRGNEQYF
TGCAGTACTAGTAGGGGCAACGAGCAGTACTTC
>once|TRBJ2-1|TRBV6-9|NA
CASSYSPTGEQFF
TGTGCCAGCAGTTACTCCCCCACGGGTGAGCAGTTCTTC
>many|TRBJ1-1|TRBV20-1|NA
CSALNPGNTEAFF
TGCAGTGCCCTCAACCCAGGGAACACTGAAGCTTTCTTT
>NA|TRBJ1-1|TRBV6-5|NA
CASSYRWNTEAFF
TGTGCCAGCAGTTACCGATGGAACACTGAAGCTTTCTTT
>many|TRBJ2-7|TRBV6-5|NA
CASSYSVGTPTYEQYF
TGTGCCAGCAGTTACAGCGTCGGGACACCAACCTACGAGCAGTACTTC
>few|TRBJ1-6|TRBV15|NA
CATSRDNQNSPLHF
TGTGCCACCAGCAGAGATAACCAGAATTCACCCCTCCACTTT
>many|TRBJ2-7|TRBV6-2/TRBV6-3|TRBD2
CASSYSISGRGTYEQYF
TGTGCCAGCAGTTACTCGATTTCCGGGAGGGGTACCTACGAGCAGTACTTC
>NA|TRBJ2-1|TRBV7-9|NA
CAISHGSYNEQFF
TGTGCCATTTCTCACGGCTCCTACAATGAGCAGTTCTTC
>many|TRBJ1-5|TRBV2|NA
CASSEAGGLRNQPQHF
TGTGCCAGCAGTGAAGCAGGGGGACTGCGGAATCAGCCCCAGCATTTT
>few|TRBJ1-2|TRBV5-1|NA
CASSLYAGRDYGYTF
TGCGCCAGCAGCTTGTATGCGGGGCGGGACTATGGCTACACCTTC
>many|TRBJ2-7|TRBV11-2|NA
CASSLGRGKNEQYF
TGTGCCAGCAGCTTGGGCAGGGGTAAGAACGAGCAGTACTTC
>many|TRBJ2-4|TRBV30|NA
CAWSVRQLRAKNIQYF
TGTGCCTGGAGTGTCAGACAGCTACGAGCCAAAAACATTCAGTACTTC
>many|TRBJ1-2|TRBV27|NA
CATWEYGYTF
TGTGCCACCTGGGAATATGGCTACACCTTC
>NA|TRBJ2-2|TRBV6-5|NA
CASSYTIGRAGGELFF
TGTGCCAGCAGTTACACCATTGGTCGGGCCGGCGGGGAGCTGTTTTTT
>NA|TRBJ2-5|TRBV7-9|NA
CAGRQLTLGPETQYF
TGTGCCGGCCGACAATTGACCCTGGGGCCCGAGACCCAGTACTTC
>NA|TRBJ2-3|TRBV2|NA
CASSEPLWDTDTQYF
TGTGCCAGCAGTGAACCTCTGTGGGATACAGATACGCAGTATTTT
>few|TRBJ1-1|TRBV5-1|NA
CASRGYGGVNTEAFF
TGCGCCAGCAGGGGTTATGGGGGGGTCAACACTGAAGCTTTCTTT
>few|TRBJ2-5|TRBV5-4|TRBD2
CASSLGLAGAGETQYF
TGTGCCAGCAGCTTGGGGCTAGCGGGAGCGGGGGAGACCCAGTACTTC
>NA|TRBJ2-5|TRBV5-1|TRBD1
CASSLGTGYQETQYF
TGCGCCAGCAGCTTGGGGACAGGGTATCAAGAGACCCAGTACTTC
>NA|TRBJ2-7|TRBV20-1|NA
CSARDLRRGEQYF
TGCAGTGCTAGAGATTTGCGTCGGGGTGAGCAGTACTTC
>NA|TRBJ2-5|TRBV19|NA
CASKGNQGTQYF
TGTGCCAGTAAAGGGAATCAAGGGACCCAGTACTTC
>once|TRBJ2-1|TRBV27|NA
CASSLQYLSYNEQFF
TGTGCCAGCAGTTTACAGTACCTCTCCTACAATGAGCAGTTCTTC
>NA|TRBJ1-1|TRBV5-1|NA
CASSLAPGTNTEAFF
TGCGCCAGCAGCTTGGCCCCGGGTACGAACACTGAAGCTTTCTTT
>few|TRBJ1-2|TRBV30|TRBD1
CAWSVMRNDRAYGYTF
TGTGCCTGGAGTGTGATGAGAAATGACAGGGCCTATGGCTACACCTTC
>few|TRBJ1-2|TRBV4-1|NA
CASSQAADSRAGGYTF
TGCGCCAGCAGCCAAGCCGCGGACAGCAGGGCTGGTGGCTACACCTTC
>few|TRBJ1-1|TRBV18|NA
CASSRGVENTEAFF
TGTGCCAGCTCACGGGGGGTAGAGAACACTGAAGCTTTCTTT
>NA|TRBJ2-2|TRBV7-9|TRBD2
CASAWGLAGGPSTGELFF
TGTGCCAGCGCTTGGGGGCTAGCGGGAGGGCCGAGCACCGGGGAGCTGTTTTTT
>many|TRBJ2-7|TRBV28|NA
CASSPPLGASYEQYF
TGTGCCAGCAGTCCCCCTTTAGGGGCCTCCTACGAGCAGTACTTC
>NA|TRBJ2-7|TRBV11-1|TRBD1
CASSVTPQGTYYEQYF
TGTGCCAGCAGCGTCACCCCACAGGGGACCTACTACGAGCAGTACTTC
>NA|TRBJ2-7|TRBV5-1|NA
CASSLGQEIAYEQYF
TGCGCCAGCAGCTTGGGACAGGAGATCGCCTACGAGCAGTACTTC
>many|TRBJ1-1|TRBV12-3/TRBV12-4|NA
CASSLGRSAFF
TGTGCCAGCAGTTTAGGACGATCAGCTTTCTTT
>many|TRBJ1-5|TRBV6-1|NA
CASTPWEGDQPQHF
TGTGCCAGCACCCCGTGGGAAGGGGATCAGCCCCAGCATTTT
>NA|TRBJ2-1|TRBV7-3|TRBD2
CASSFGLAGGLYNEQFF
TGTGCCAGCAGCTTTGGGTTAGCGGGAGGCCTTTACAATGAGCAGTTCTTC
>few|TRBJ2-7|TRBV29-1|NA
CSVGSGTYEQYF
TGCAGCGTTGGATCCGGTACCTACGAGCAGTACTTC
>many|TRBJ1-5|TRBV28|NA
CASSLPPRRYQPQHF
TGTGCCAGCAGTTTACCGCCGAGACGGTATCAGCCCCAGCATTTT
>many|TRBJ2-7|TRBV28|NA
CASSSPPPYEQYF
TGTGCCAGCAGTTCTCCCCCCCCCTACGAGCAGTACTTC
>many|TRBJ1-1|TRBV29-1|TRBD1
CSVLVGTGPMNTEAFF
TGCAGCGTACTGGTCGGGACAGGGCCCATGAACACTGAAGCTTTCTTT
>few|TRBJ2-5|TRBV9|TRBD2
CASSVGRSGSETQYF
TGTGCCAGCAGCGTAGGCAGGAGCGGGAGCGAGACCCAGTACTTC
>NA|TRBJ2-1|TRBV5-4|NA
CASSLVQGPNNEQFF
TGTGCCAGCAGCTTGGTACAGGGTCCCAACAATGAGCAGTTCTTC